These 14 T cell receptor beta chains were all obtained from the same sample, sequenced in a study of blood T cell repertoires in COVID-19. Clones were sequenced by immunoSEQ multiplex PCR, and TCRdb holds only the in-frame ones, with some missing. In the table there are hundreds of thousands of clones, 85% to 90% of which are singletons. The specimen was peripheral blood. These receptor sequences come from a man aged 50 or older with acute or convalescent COVID-19.

Only a few counts were recorded for this clone. Other DNA sequences in the sample encode the same CDR3. The rearrangement links TRBV5-1 to TRBJ1-6; 7 nucleotides match TRBD1. CDR3 length: 14 residues. The V segment lost 0 bases and the J segment 6 bases; nucleotides outside the gene matches: 0. From germline, CDR1 is SGHRS and CDR2 YFSETQ. The CDR3 reads CASSLDRGNSPLHF. CDR3 coding DNA: TGCGCCAGCAGCTTGGACAGGGGTAATTCACCCCTCCACTTT.

The V and J genes are TRBV19 and TRBJ1-2; maybe TRBD1 (6 bases). With 5 bases removed from V and 7 bases from J, the gap between germline ends came to 20 bases. This CDR3 is 15 amino acids long. CDR1 is LNHDA, CDR2 SQIVND, per germline (reference sequence). The CDR3 nucleotides are TGTGCCAGTAGTTCCAGGACAGCGCTGTTCGGTGGCTACACCTTC. Translated: CASSSRTALFGGYTF.

The V and J genes are TRBV12-3 or TRBV12-4 and TRBJ1-1; D is perhaps TRBD1 (6 bases). The CDR3 length is 13 residues. The V and J ends lost 6 bases and 3 bases respectively, with 11 bases between them. The CDR3, as DNA: TGTGCCAGCAGCCCCCAGGGGTACACTGAAGCTTTCTTT. Protein product: CASSPQGYTEAFF.

The CDR3 loop reads CASSDEGQGGTEAFF. In nucleotides, the CDR3 is TGTGCCAGCAGTGACGAAGGACAGGGTGGCACTGAAGCTTTCTTT. The chain combines TRBV6-4 with TRBJ1-1, with 8 bases matching TRBD1. After removal of 2 bases from V and 4 bases from J, the junction contained 6 bases not matched to a gene. CDR1 is MRHNA, CDR2 SNTAGT, per germline. The CDR3 is 15 residues long.

The gene calls are TRBV6-2 or TRBV6-3 and TRBJ1-2; unclear D gene. The V end lost 3 bases, the J end lost 2 bases, and 16 bases lay between the germline ends. The CDR3 is made up of 16 amino acids. The germline V gene has CDR1 MNHEY and CDR2 SVGEGT. In nucleotides, the CDR3 is TGTGCCAGCAGTTATTCAGGCACTCAAATCAACTATGGCTACACCTTC. Protein sequence: CASSYSGTQINYGYTF.

This chain joins TRBV7-2 and TRBJ1-4, with no clear D. V lost 4 bases and J 6 bases, leaving 15 bases between the germline ends. This CDR3 region has 15 residues. Germline V gene data show CDR1 as SGHTA and CDR2 as FQGNSA. The CDR3 nucleotides are TGTGCCAGCAGCTCGCAGATTGGTTTGGATGAAAAACTGTTTTTT. This codes for CASSSQIGLDEKLFF.

J is TRBJ1-2 and V is TRBV11-2; 7 nucleotides match TRBD1. Germline V CDR1 and CDR2: SGHAT, FQNNGV. V trimming: 5 bases; J trimming: 2 bases; junction bases outside the gene matches: 14. CDR3 length: 17 residues. The CDR3 sequence: CASSLTTGLGLNYGYTF. For the CDR3, the DNA is TGTGCCAGCAGCCTCACGACAGGGCTGGGACTGAACTATGGCTACACCTTC. Together with reference TRBV11-2 and TRBJ1-2, the CDR3 gives the full variable domain: EAGVAQSPRYKIIEKRQSVAFWCNPISGHATLYWYQQILGQGPKLLIQFQNNGVVDDSQLPKDRFSAERLKGVDSTLKIQPAKLEDSAVYLCASSLTTGLGLNYGYTFGSGTRLTVV.

The J gene is TRBJ1-1, the V gene TRBV5-6; 11 nucleotides match TRBD1. The V gene's germline CDR1 is SGHDT and CDR2 YYEEEE. The CDR3 has 16 residues. J lost 6 bases, V lost 1 base, and 8 bases had no gene match. The DNA for the CDR3 is TGTGCCAGCAGCTTGTTCGGGGACAGGGGGAAGGCTGAAGCTTTCTTT. It is translated as CASSLFGDRGKAEAFF.

The V gene is TRBV21-1, the J gene TRBJ2-7; the table names TRBD1, a call not compared with the DNA. TRBV21-1 is termed a pseudogene. This CDR3 has 17 amino acids. In nucleotides, the CDR3 is TGTGCCAGCACCGAGGGGGAAGGGGGCTGGAGCTCCTACGAGCAGTACTTC. Protein product: CASTEGEGGWSSYEQYF.

The chain has TRBV5-5 and TRBJ1-6; a weak D match, TRBD1 (5 bases). Germline loops: CDR1 SGHKS, CDR2 YYEKEE (reference sequence). This CDR3 is built from 15 residues. V was clipped by 0 bases and J by 8 bases, with 12 bases between them. The CDR3 nucleotides are TGTGCCAGCAGCTTGGGACAGACCCGCGATTCACCCCTCCACTTT. It yields the protein CASSLGQTRDSPLHF. Full variable domain (missing parts from reference TRBV5-5 and TRBJ1-6): DAGVTQSPTHLIKTRGQQVTLRCSPISGHKSVSWYQQVLGQGPQFIFQYYEKEERGRGNFPDRFSARQFPNYSSELNVNALLLGDSALYLCASSLGQTRDSPLHFGNGTRLTVT.

The chain joins TRBV7-2 to TRBJ2-3, with 11 bases identical to TRBD2. Germline CDR1 is SGHTA and CDR2 is FQGNSA. The CDR3 is made up of 19 amino acids. The trim removed 5 bases at V and 0 bases at J, leaving 13 bases unmatched. The DNA of the CDR3 is TGTGCCAGCAGCCCCGGTTGGCTAGCGGGGGGCTCTAGCACAGATACGCAGTATTTT. Its protein is CASSPGWLAGGSSTDTQYF.

V gene TRBV29-1 combines with J gene TRBJ1-3; D remains ambiguous. Between the trimmed V and J ends, which lost 4 bases and 0 bases, there was a span of 7 bases. Germline V gene data show CDR1 as SQVTM and CDR2 as ANQGSEA. The length of the CDR3 is 13 residues. The CDR3 DNA reads as TGCAGCGTTGGTCAGTCCTCTGGAAACACCATATATTTT. Its protein product is CSVGQSSGNTIYF.

The CDR3 sequence is CASSIEGQGRSYTF. The CDR3 DNA sequence: TGTGCCAGTAGTATAGAAGGACAGGGTAGAAGCTACACCTTC. The chain joins TRBV19 to TRBJ1-2; 8 bases agree with TRBD1. The V gene end was trimmed by 0 bases and the J gene end by 9 bases; junction bases not matched to a gene: 6. CDR1 is LNHDA, CDR2 SQIVND, per germline (reference sequence). The CDR3 length is 14 residues.

As for this clone: This sample also contains other DNA sequences that code for the same CDR3. This chain links TRBV3-1 (or the pseudogene TRBV3-2) with TRBJ1-5; D is unresolved. The CDR3 is 13 amino acids. Germline V CDR1 and CDR2: LGHDT, YNNKEL (reference sequence). Trimming pared 1 base from V and 7 bases from J, leaving 8 bases between. The CDR3 is CASSQARSQPQHF. CDR3 nucleotide sequence: TGTGCCAGCAGCCAAGCCCGGAGCCAGCCCCAGCATTTT.